One sample yielded the 27 T cell receptor beta chains listed below, sequenced in a study of Ad26.COV2.S vaccination and SARS-CoV-2 variants. Treatment given: 15 to 20 received Ad26.COV2.S at low or high dose, single or two shots; 5 received placebo; per-sample allocation not given. All samples were drawn on day 63, counting from the first vaccine or placebo injection. Clones were read by immunoSEQ multiplex PCR, and TCRdb kept only the in-frame ones, dropping some. The table includes some 240,000 clones, around 88% detected once. The material was peripheral blood, obtained in a trial of Ad26.COV2.S vaccine versus placebo. These TCRs come from a person aged 18-65 years who received the Ad26.COV2.S COVID-19 vaccine or a placebo.

The gene calls are TRBV5-4 and TRBJ2-5; 7 bases fit TRBD1. The germline gives CDR1 SGHNT, CDR2 YYREEE (reference sequence). CDR3 length: 17 residues. After removal of 4 bases from V and 4 bases from J, the junction contained 16 bases not matched to a gene. CDR3 sequence reads: CASSLQGPPPGLETQYF. CDR3 DNA: TGTGCCAGCAGCCTACAGGGGCCCCCGCCCGGTCTAGAGACCCAGTACTTC.

Here the CDR3 reads CASSPRDRPLLTGELFF. DNA for the CDR3: TGTGCCAGCTCACCACGGGACAGGCCTCTTTTAACCGGGGAGCTGTTTTTT. The chain combines TRBV18 with TRBJ2-2; 8 bases are shared with TRBD1. This CDR3 contains 17 residues. Germline assignment: CDR1 KGHSH and CDR2 LQKENI. Trimming took 1 base from V and 5 from J; bases not matched to a gene: 9.

V and J are TRBV4-2 and TRBJ2-3; possibly TRBD2 for D (6 bases). V lost 1 base and J lost 6, with 14 bases in between. The V gene's germline CDR1 is LGHNA and CDR2 YNFKEQ. The CDR3 extends over 15 amino acids. The CDR3 spells CASSQARGSGDTQYF. For the CDR3, the DNA is TGTGCCAGCAGCCAAGCACGGGGGTCGGGGGATACGCAGTATTTT.

This clone was found many times. The chain uses TRBV21-1 and TRBJ2-2. TRBV21-1 is shown as a pseudogene. This CDR3 spans 15 amino acids. CDR3 residues: CASSKGPTLDGELFF. In DNA form, the CDR3 reads TGTGCCAGCAGCAAAGGACCGACCTTGGACGGGGAGCTGTTTTTT.

The chain carries TRBV30 and TRBJ1-3; possible D gene TRBD1, 6 bases. The germline V gene encodes CDR1 GTSNPN and CDR2 SVGIG (reference sequence). V was pared by 3 bases and J by 6 bases, with 15 bases between. CDR3 length: 14 amino acids. The CDR3 spells CAWSGGGKENTIYF. The CDR3 DNA sequence: TGTGCCTGGAGCGGAGGGGGAAAAGAAAACACCATATATTTT.

This sequence joins TRBV20-1 and TRBJ2-5; weak D call: TRBD1 (5 bases). The CDR3 has 10 residues. Germline CDR1 is DFQATT and CDR2 is SNEGSKA (reference sequence). Between the trimmed V and J ends, which lost 5 bases and 11 bases, there was a span of 12 bases. CDR3 bases: TGCAGTGCTTGGGGCCAGTCGCAGTACTTC. Its protein product is CSAWGQSQYF.

The chain carries TRBV7-8 and TRBJ2-6; 7 positions match TRBD1. The CDR3 runs to 18 residues. Losses at the gene ends were 1 base for V and 1 base for J; bases not matched to a gene: 7. The germline gives CDR1 SGHVS, CDR2 FQNEAQ. CDR3 bases: TGTGCCAGCAGCTTAGTTGACAGGGTTAGGTCTGGGGCCAACGTCCTGACTTTC. This codes for CASSLVDRVRSGANVLTF. Full variable domain (outside the CDR3, taken from reference TRBV7-8 and TRBJ2-6): GAGVSQSPRYKVAKRGQDVALRCDPISGHVSLFWYQQALGQGPEFLTYFQNEAQLDKSGLPSDRFFAERPEGSVSTLKIQRTQQEDSAVYLCASSLVDRVRSGANVLTFGAGSRLTVL.

This sequence joins TRBV18 and TRBJ2-1; D ambiguous. This CDR3 spans 15 amino acids. CDR1 is KGHSH, CDR2 LQKENI, per germline. V dropped 4 bases and J dropped 1 base, with 11 bases sitting between them. DNA for the CDR3: TGTGCCAGCTCACTCAACGGACCATCCTACAATGAGCAGTTCTTC. Translated: CASSLNGPSYNEQFF.

The rearrangement joins TRBV5-6 to TRBJ2-5; D gene unclear. This CDR3 is 11 amino acids long. The germline V gene has CDR1 SGHDT and CDR2 YYEEEE. The V end was cut by 2 bases, the J end by 3 bases, with 2 bases between. The CDR3 is CASSFEETQYF. CDR3 nucleotide sequence: TGTGCCAGCAGCTTCGAAGAGACCCAGTACTTC.

The CDR3 protein is CASSFGGKGSYGYTF. In DNA, the CDR3 is TGTGCCAGCAGCTTCGGTGGGAAAGGCAGCTATGGCTACACCTTC. V gene TRBV5-6 combines with J gene TRBJ1-2; no clear D gene. Germline V gene data show CDR1 as SGHDT and CDR2 as YYEEEE. The CDR3 spans 15 residues. V was cut by 2 bases and J by 4 bases, with 15 bases left in between.

CDR3: CASRSGTSNYGYTF. The DNA for the CDR3 is TGTGCCAGCAGGTCCGGGACATCTAACTATGGCTACACCTTC. The chain has TRBV6-5 and TRBJ1-2; weak D call: TRBD1 (6 bases). Germline V gene sequence: CDR1 MNHEY, CDR2 SVGAGI. The CDR3 has 14 amino acids. V gave up 6 bases and J gave up 0 bases, with 11 bases separating them.

The rearrangement joins TRBV2 to TRBJ2-3; D is uncertain. In germline, CDR1 is SNHLY, CDR2 FYNNEI. This CDR3 has 12 amino acids. Between the trimmed V and J ends, which lost 6 bases and 1 base, there was a span of 5 bases. The CDR3 bases are TGTGCCAGCAGAAGCGGCACAGATACGCAGTATTTT. Amino acids: CASRSGTDTQYF.

To note about this clone: Other DNA sequences in this sample translate to the same CDR3. The genes are TRBV3-1 (or the pseudogene TRBV3-2) and TRBJ2-3, with D perhaps given as TRBD1 or TRBD2 (5 bases each). V lost 1 base, J lost 5 bases, and 16 bases lay in between. CDR1 is LGHDT, CDR2 YNNKEL, per germline (reference sequence). The CDR3 length is 16 residues. CDR3 DNA: TGTGCCAGCAGCCAAGGACAGAGGGCCCTGGGAGATACGCAGTATTTT. This gives the protein CASSQGQRALGDTQYF.

The V call is TRBV30, the J call TRBJ1-1; D remains unclear. Germline V CDR1 and CDR2: GTSNPN, SVGIG (reference sequence). Trimming pared 2 bases from V and 1 base from J, leaving 11 bases between. This CDR3 region has 14 residues. The CDR3 DNA is TGTGCCTGGAGTTACCAGGTAGGGAACACTGAAGCTTTCTTT. Protein product: CAWSYQVGNTEAFF.

This clone was observed a single time. The chain couples TRBV19 to TRBJ1-2; no clear D gene. The CDR3 extends over 12 amino acids. CDR1 LNHDA and CDR2 SQIVND come from the germline V gene (reference sequence). V dropped 7 bases and J dropped 8 bases, with 14 bases sitting between them. The CDR3 loop reads CASISPAGGYTF. The CDR3 DNA is TGTGCCAGTATTTCGCCCGCGGGAGGCTACACCTTC.

The V call is TRBV15, the J call TRBJ2-1; no clear D. V lost 0 bases and J 6 bases, leaving 18 bases between the germline ends. Germline V gives CDR1 LNHNV, CDR2 YYDKDF (reference sequence). CDR3 length: 17 residues. Here the CDR3 reads CATSRDLLRQVTNEQFF. The CDR3 coding sequence is TGTGCCACCAGCAGAGATCTTTTGAGACAAGTCACCAATGAGCAGTTCTTC.

V is TRBV11-2 and J is TRBJ2-7; no reliable D call. This CDR3 region has 11 residues. Trimming removed 4 bases at V and 7 bases at J, with 8 bases between. Germline V gene sequence: CDR1 SGHAT, CDR2 FQNNGV. CDR3 nucleotide sequence: TGTGCCAGCAGCTCCGGCCCTGAGCAGTACTTC. This encodes CASSSGPEQYF. The whole variable domain, filled in from reference TRBV11-2 and TRBJ2-7, reads EAGVAQSPRYKIIEKRQSVAFWCNPISGHATLYWYQQILGQGPKLLIQFQNNGVVDDSQLPKDRFSAERLKGVDSTLKIQPAKLEDSAVYLCASSSGPEQYFGPGTRLTVT.

The CDR3 here is CASSQEQGGGNTIYF. The DNA for the CDR3 is TGTGCCAGCAGCCAAGAACAGGGGGGTGGAAACACCATATATTTT. The V and J genes are TRBV4-2 and TRBJ1-3, with 8 bases lining up with TRBD1. After removal of 0 bases from V and 3 bases from J, the junction contained 1 base not matched to a gene. CDR1 is LGHNA, CDR2 YNFKEQ, per germline. The CDR3 contains 15 residues.

CDR3 amino acids: CSVEVGSGNEQFF. CDR3 in DNA: TGCAGCGTTGAAGTAGGTTCAGGAAATGAGCAGTTCTTC. The gene calls are TRBV29-1 and TRBJ2-1; D remains unclear. Germline CDR1 reads SQVTM; CDR2 reads ANQGSEA. Trimming took off 1 base at V and 7 bases at J, with 11 bases between the two ends. The length of the CDR3 is 13 residues.

This sequence joins TRBV6-5 and TRBJ2-1; 8 bases match TRBD2. The V and J ends lost 6 bases and 4 bases, in that order; junction bases with no gene match: 8. This CDR3 comprises 15 residues. Per germline, CDR1 MNHEY and CDR2 SVGAGI. CDR3 in DNA: TGTGCCAGCAGCCGAGCGGGAGATGGGTACAATGAGCAGTTCTTC. Encoded protein: CASSRAGDGYNEQFF.

The gene calls are TRBV27 and TRBJ2-5, with 7 positions matching TRBD2. CDR1 and CDR2 (germline): MNHEY, SMNVEV (reference sequence). Trimming removed 5 bases from V and 2 bases from J; junction bases left unmatched: 11. CDR3 length: 16 amino acids. CDR3 DNA: TGTGCCAGCAGTCCGTTCCAGCGGGGAAAACAAGAGACCCAGTACTTC. It translates to CASSPFQRGKQETQYF.

In this sample, this clone turned up once. The chain is built from TRBV5-4 and TRBJ2-2; D might be TRBD1 or TRBD2, each matching 5 bases. Trimming stripped 0 bases from V and 4 bases from J, with 10 bases between. Looked up from germline, CDR1 is SGHNT and CDR2 is YYREEE (reference sequence). There are 15 residues in the CDR3. The CDR3 protein is CASSLGGIGTGELFF. The CDR3 coding sequence is TGTGCCAGCAGCTTGGGGGGGATAGGCACCGGGGAGCTGTTTTTT. Complete variable domain (other parts from reference TRBV5-4 and TRBJ2-2): ETGVTQSPTHLIKTRGQQVTLRCSSQSGHNTVSWYQQALGQGPQFIFQYYREEENGRGNFPPRFSGLQFPNYSSELNVNALELDDSALYLCASSLGGIGTGELFFGEGSRLTVL.

This chain links TRBV2 with TRBJ1-5; D gene ambiguous. The CDR3 spans 11 residues. Looked up from germline, CDR1 is SNHLY and CDR2 is FYNNEI. The V end lost 6 bases, the J end lost 7 bases, and 7 bases lay between the germline ends. CDR3 in DNA: TGTGCCAGCAGGGGTACCCAGCCCCAGCATTTT. Protein sequence: CASRGTQPQHF.

V gene TRBV7-3 combines with J gene TRBJ2-3; D gene uncertain. This CDR3 region has 15 residues. Trimming pared 2 bases from V and 1 base from J, leaving 10 bases between. Germline V gene data show CDR1 as SGHTA and CDR2 as FQGTGA. The CDR3 spells CASSLSGQRTDTQYF. Here the CDR3 DNA reads TGTGCCAGCAGCTTATCCGGGCAACGCACAGATACGCAGTATTTT.

This rearrangement joins TRBV3-1 (or the pseudogene TRBV3-2) to TRBJ2-7, with D maybe TRBD1 (6 bases). Germline-derived CDR1 and CDR2 are LGHDT and YNNKEL (reference sequence). The CDR3 is 13 residues long. Trimming took off 1 base at V and 5 bases at J, with 9 bases between the two ends. The CDR3 here is CASSQAGADEQYF. The CDR3 DNA reads as TGTGCCAGCAGCCAAGCAGGGGCAGACGAGCAGTACTTC.

The chain joins TRBV30 to TRBJ1-4; possibly TRBD1 for D (5 bases). CDR1 GTSNPN and CDR2 SVGIG come from the germline V gene (reference sequence). This CDR3 spans 13 amino acids. Trimming shortened V by 5 bases and J by 8 bases, and 15 bases separated the two germline ends. The CDR3 nucleotides read TGTGCCTGGGGGGCAGGGAATTCGGAAAAACTGTTTTTT. Translation gives CAWGAGNSEKLFF.

The chain employs TRBV5-4 and TRBJ1-2; the D is unclear. Germline assignment: CDR1 SGHNT and CDR2 YYREEE (reference sequence). This CDR3 contains 14 residues. Trimming pared 0 bases from V and 4 bases from J, leaving 10 bases between. As DNA, the CDR3 is TGTGCCAGCAGCTTGGTGAAGGGCGGCTATGGCTACACCTTC. It specifies CASSLVKGGYGYTF. Combining the CDR3 with reference TRBV5-4 and TRBJ1-2 gives the whole variable domain ETGVTQSPTHLIKTRGQQVTLRCSSQSGHNTVSWYQQALGQGPQFIFQYYREEENGRGNFPPRFSGLQFPNYSSELNVNALELDDSALYLCASSLVKGGYGYTFGSGTRLTVV.